This paragraph covers one TCR beta chain sequence. Its antigen is currently unknown. In TCRdb, the 5' RACE reads were re-called with MiXCR into one record per CDR3 protein. The sample has roughly 320,000 distinct CDR3 sequences, around 27% seen once; the top ten hold roughly 13%. Trimming at V came to 6 bases and at J to 3 bases, leaving 7 bases not matched to a gene. CDR1 is SEHNR and CDR2 is FQNEAQ in the germline V gene (reference sequence). The CDR3 extends over 15 amino acids. The sample originates from a study of T-cell memory formation after mild COVID-19. Study-level information: Largely, TCR clusters stayed within a single donor.

Study findings and constraints: Clones contracting day 15 to 85 were balanced CD4/CD8; later expanders leaned CD4+. Some responding clones appeared in pre-infection memory, suggesting cross-reactive memory joined.

The TCR comes from an adult woman who had mild COVID-19 (a few samples of this study predate the infection). Cell type and time point are not known. The rearrangement links TRBV7-9 to TRBJ2-1, with TRBD2 matching over 8 bases. Sequenced sample: PBMCs or a T cell subset sorted from them (not recorded which). The CDR3 is CASSSAGVLYNEQFF. CDR3 DNA sequence: TGTGCCAGCAGTTCAGCGGGAGTTCTCTACAATGAGCAGTTCTTC.